This passage covers 10 T cell receptor beta chains from one sample sequenced in a study of cytomegalovirus exposure and HLA in healthy donors. The PCR ran on 60 Vbeta and 13 Jbeta primers. Method: immunoSEQ multiplex PCR; TCRdb's copy keeps in-frame clones and lacks some. This table holds 100,000 to 150,000 clones, roughly four fifths found once. The specimen sequenced was PBMCs. The receptors originated from a middle-aged woman in good health and CMV-seronegative.

J is TRBJ1-3 and V is TRBV9; D gene ambiguous. The CDR3 is 16 residues long. The V end lost 0 bases, the J end lost 0 bases, and 10 bases lay between the germline ends. The germline CDR1 and CDR2 sequences are SGDLS and YYNGEE. The CDR3, as DNA: TGTGCCAGCAGCGTAGAAAATGGAGGCTCTGGAAACACCATATATTTT. Protein product: CASSVENGGSGNTIYF.

This sequence joins TRBV7-9 and TRBJ2-7; D gene ambiguous. Trimming stripped 4 bases from V and 0 bases from J, with 10 bases between. The CDR3 contains 14 residues. The V gene's germline CDR1 is SEHNR and CDR2 FQNEAQ (reference sequence). The DNA of the CDR3 is TGTGCCAGCAGCTCAGGCCTGGACTCCTACGAGCAGTACTTC. It encodes CASSSGLDSYEQYF. Combining the CDR3 with reference TRBV7-9 and TRBJ2-7 gives the whole variable domain DTGVSQNPRHKITKRGQNVTFRCDPISEHNRLYWYRQTLGQGPEFLTYFQNEAQLEKSRLLSDRFSAERPKGSFSTLEIQRTEQGDSAMYLCASSSGLDSYEQYFGPGTRLTVT.

In its sample, this clone was seen once. The chain is built from TRBV6-5 and TRBJ1-1; 11 bases align to TRBD1. The V segment lost 2 bases and the J segment 11 bases; nucleotides outside the gene matches: 4. Germline loops: CDR1 MNHEY, CDR2 SVGAGI. The CDR3 is 13 amino acids. CDR3 protein: CASSYRDRGIAFF. The CDR3 bases are TGTGCCAGCAGTTACCGGGACAGGGGGATTGCTTTCTTT.

The chain couples TRBV28 to TRBJ1-1, with D possibly TRBD1 on 6 matching bases. Germline CDR1 and CDR2: MDHEN and SYDVKM. Trimming pared 3 bases from V and 2 bases from J, leaving 10 bases between. This CDR3 is 14 amino acids long. CDR3 sequence: CASSFFRGNTEAFF. In nucleotides, the CDR3 is TGTGCCAGCAGTTTCTTCAGGGGTAACACTGAAGCTTTCTTT.

The V call is TRBV6-5, the J call TRBJ2-3; a weak D match, TRBD1 (5 bases). Deletions cut 5 bases from V and 5 bases from J, with 17 bases between. The germline V gene encodes CDR1 MNHEY and CDR2 SVGAGI. The CDR3 has 15 amino acids. CDR3 protein: CASSLQVGLGDTQYF. The DNA of the CDR3 is TGTGCCAGCAGTCTACAGGTCGGGTTGGGAGATACGCAGTATTTT.

The chain combines TRBV14 with TRBJ2-1; 8 positions agree with TRBD2. The germline V gene has CDR1 SGHDN and CDR2 FVKESK. J was trimmed by 4 bases and V by 1 base; bases with no gene match: 9. This CDR3 contains 17 residues. CDR3 amino acids: CASSQGGGGRSYNEQFF. Written as DNA, the CDR3 is TGTGCCAGCAGCCAAGGGGGTGGCGGGAGGTCTTACAATGAGCAGTTCTTC.

The chain joins TRBV7-9 to TRBJ2-1, with TRBD2 matching over 7 bases. V trimming: 0 bases; J trimming: 3 bases; junction bases outside the gene matches: 8. The germline gives CDR1 SEHNR, CDR2 FQNEAQ (reference sequence). This CDR3 region has 17 residues. The CDR3 DNA follows: TGTGCCAGCAGCTTAGCGTCGCTAGCGGAACTCTACAATGAGCAGTTCTTC. Translated: CASSLASLAELYNEQFF. The full variable domain, with the rest looked up from reference TRBV7-9 and TRBJ2-1, is DTGVSQNPRHKITKRGQNVTFRCDPISEHNRLYWYRQTLGQGPEFLTYFQNEAQLEKSRLLSDRFSAERPKGSFSTLEIQRTEQGDSAMYLCASSLASLAELYNEQFFGPGTRLTVL.

The J gene is TRBJ2-5, the V gene TRBV9; TRBD2 might be the D (6 bases). Per germline, CDR1 SGDLS and CDR2 YYNGEE. CDR3 length equals 16 residues. With 4 bases removed from V and 3 bases from J, the gap between germline ends came to 19 bases. This CDR3 is CASSLSGSGSEETQYF. CDR3 DNA: TGTGCCAGCAGCCTCAGTGGTAGCGGCAGTGAAGAGACCCAGTACTTC.

The rearrangement links TRBV28 to TRBJ2-6, with D perhaps matching TRBD2 (7 bases). Trimming left V 5 bases short and J 0 bases short, with 14 bases between. Germline V gene data show CDR1 as MDHEN and CDR2 as SYDVKM. The CDR3 contains 17 residues. In nucleotides, the CDR3 is TGTGCCAGCAGTCGGGGGGACAACCTCTCTGGGGCCAACGTCCTGACTTTC. Residues: CASSRGDNLSGANVLTF.

This rearrangement joins TRBV29-1 to TRBJ2-7, with 7 bases matching TRBD2. Germline trimming cut 5 bases from V and 7 bases from J; bases unmatched to any gene: 11. Germline V gene lookup returns CDR1 SQVTM and CDR2 ANQGSEA. The CDR3 runs 13 residues. CDR3 protein: CSVSGRSYVEQYF. The CDR3 DNA reads as TGCAGCGTTTCCGGGAGGTCCTACGTAGAGCAGTACTTC.